These T cell receptor beta chains were read from a single sample in a study of Graves' ophthalmopathy and Graves' hyperthyroidism. TCRdb reprocessed the multiplex PCR reads with MiXCR, giving one entry per CDR3 protein. The table shows over a million distinct CDR3 sequences, with about two fifths occurring only once. What was sequenced was peripheral blood or thyroid tissue (not recorded which). These TCRs come from an adult man with Graves' hyperthyroidism. Both conserved end residues are part of each CDR3. The D gene is left open where the match is weak. Only part of the rows carry a size: once, few, many, or a class if the clone is expanded.

d_gene: -; v_gene: TRBV20-1; j_gene: TRBJ2-5; abundance: many; CDR3nt: TGCAGTGCCAAGGGGTCACGACAAGAGACCCAGTACTTC; CDR3aa: CSAKGSRQETQYF
d_gene: -; v_gene: TRBV7-9; j_gene: TRBJ1-2; abundance: many; CDR3nt: TGTGCCAGCAGCCTTCCGGGAGGACCTGCTGGCTACACCTTC; CDR3aa: CASSLPGGPAGYTF
d_gene: TRBD1; v_gene: TRBV9; j_gene: TRBJ1-6; abundance: many; CDR3nt: TGTGCCAGCAGCGTTGACAGGGGGAATTCACCCCTCCACTTT; CDR3aa: CASSVDRGNSPLHF
d_gene: -; v_gene: TRBV2; j_gene: TRBJ2-2; abundance: few; CDR3nt: TGTGCCAGCAGTAGGGTTTTCGCCGGGGAGCTGTTTTTT; CDR3aa: CASSRVFAGELFF
d_gene: -; v_gene: TRBV6-2/TRBV6-3; j_gene: TRBJ2-3; abundance: -; CDR3nt: TGTGCCAGCAGTTACTCTACTGTGGAGGGGACGCAGTATTTT; CDR3aa: CASSYSTVEGTQYF
d_gene: TRBD2; v_gene: TRBV11-3; j_gene: TRBJ2-7; abundance: -; CDR3nt: TGTGCCAGCAGCCGACTAGCGGATTACGAGCAGTACTTC; CDR3aa: CASSRLADYEQYF
d_gene: -; v_gene: TRBV5-1; j_gene: TRBJ1-1; abundance: many; CDR3nt: TGCGCCAGCACCGGAGGCGGTTGGGCAGAAAACACTGAAGCTTTCTTT; CDR3aa: CASTGGGWAENTEAFF
d_gene: -; v_gene: TRBV6-5; j_gene: TRBJ2-7; abundance: -; CDR3nt: TGTGCCAGCAGTTACTCTTCAGGGAACTACGAGCAGTACTTC; CDR3aa: CASSYSSGNYEQYF
d_gene: -; v_gene: TRBV12-3/TRBV12-4; j_gene: TRBJ1-1; abundance: many; CDR3nt: TGTGCCAGCACCCCGGGACGGGTGAACACTGAAGCTTTCTTT; CDR3aa: CASTPGRVNTEAFF
d_gene: -; v_gene: TRBV5-2; j_gene: TRBJ1-2; abundance: -; CDR3nt: TGTGCCAGCACACTTGGACGGGACGGCTACACCTTC; CDR3aa: CASTLGRDGYTF
d_gene: TRBD1; v_gene: TRBV10-2; j_gene: TRBJ1-5; abundance: once; CDR3nt: TGCGCCAGCCTAGAGGGGGCACCCCAGCATTTT; CDR3aa: CASLEGAPQHF
d_gene: TRBD1; v_gene: TRBV11-2; j_gene: TRBJ2-5; abundance: few; CDR3nt: TGTGCCAGCAGCTTAGGAGGGACAGTCTTTCATGGGACCCAGTACTTC; CDR3aa: CASSLGGTVFHGTQYF
d_gene: TRBD1; v_gene: TRBV6-1; j_gene: TRBJ1-6; abundance: -; CDR3nt: TGTGCCAGCAGTCAAGGGACAGGGGCAGGCTCACCCCTCCACTTT; CDR3aa: CASSQGTGAGSPLHF
d_gene: TRBD1; v_gene: TRBV2; j_gene: TRBJ2-6; abundance: many; CDR3nt: TGTGCCAGCAGGGACCCGGACAGGGGGCCCAACGTCCTGACTTTC; CDR3aa: CASRDPDRGPNVLTF
d_gene: -; v_gene: TRBV6-2/TRBV6-3; j_gene: TRBJ1-2; abundance: -; CDR3nt: TGTGCCAGCAGTTTCTCCAGACTGTCCGGCTACACCTTC; CDR3aa: CASSFSRLSGYTF
d_gene: -; v_gene: TRBV10-3; j_gene: TRBJ1-1; abundance: -; CDR3nt: TGTGCCAGCAAGGCAAGAGGGGGGGCGCGCCGGAACACTGAAGCTTTCTTT; CDR3aa: CASKARGGARRNTEAFF
d_gene: TRBD1; v_gene: TRBV2; j_gene: TRBJ2-2; abundance: once; CDR3nt: TGTGCCAGCAGTGAGCGCTACACAGGGGGCTACACCGGGGAGCTGTTTTTT; CDR3aa: CASSERYTGGYTGELFF
d_gene: -; v_gene: TRBV12-3/TRBV12-4; j_gene: TRBJ1-4; abundance: many; CDR3nt: TGTGCCAGCAGCTATCCCGGGGCCCAGGGTGAAAAACTGTTTTTT; CDR3aa: CASSYPGAQGEKLFF
d_gene: -; v_gene: TRBV10-2; j_gene: TRBJ2-5; abundance: many; CDR3nt: TGCGCCAGCGGGGGACGAGGACCCTCAGAGACCCAGTACTTC; CDR3aa: CASGGRGPSETQYF
d_gene: -; v_gene: TRBV25-1; j_gene: TRBJ2-5; abundance: -; CDR3nt: TGTGCCAGCAGTTCAATGGCGTACCAAGAGACCCAGTACTTC; CDR3aa: CASSSMAYQETQYF
d_gene: -; v_gene: TRBV5-6; j_gene: TRBJ2-6; abundance: -; CDR3nt: TGTGCCAGCAGCCCAGATACGTGGCCCGGGGCCAACGTCCTGACTTTC; CDR3aa: CASSPDTWPGANVLTF
d_gene: TRBD2; v_gene: TRBV12-3/TRBV12-4; j_gene: TRBJ2-7; abundance: few; CDR3nt: TGTGCCAGCAGTCCCTCGACTAGCAGCGAGCAGTACTTC; CDR3aa: CASSPSTSSEQYF
d_gene: -; v_gene: TRBV4-1; j_gene: TRBJ2-7; abundance: few; CDR3nt: TGCGCCAGCAGCCAAGCGTGGGGACGGGCCTCCTACGAGCAGTACTTC; CDR3aa: CASSQAWGRASYEQYF
d_gene: TRBD1; v_gene: TRBV27; j_gene: TRBJ2-7; abundance: few; CDR3nt: TGTGCCAGCAGTCCACAGGGGGCTTCCGAGCAGTACTTC; CDR3aa: CASSPQGASEQYF
d_gene: -; v_gene: TRBV7-9; j_gene: TRBJ2-5; abundance: once; CDR3nt: TGTGCCAGCAGTTACGCTGGGGAGGCCCTGTACTTC; CDR3aa: CASSYAGEALYF
d_gene: TRBD1; v_gene: TRBV7-8; j_gene: TRBJ1-1; abundance: once; CDR3nt: TGTGCCAGCAGCCAGGGACAGGGTACTTCTGAAGCTTTCTTT; CDR3aa: CASSQGQGTSEAFF
d_gene: TRBD2; v_gene: TRBV7-2; j_gene: TRBJ2-5; abundance: -; CDR3nt: TGTGCCAGCAGCTTTGCGGGAGGCGGGGGGACCCAGTACTTC; CDR3aa: CASSFAGGGGTQYF
d_gene: TRBD1; v_gene: TRBV14; j_gene: TRBJ1-3; abundance: many; CDR3nt: TGTGCCAGCAGCCGGGGACAGGCTATTGGAAACACCATATATTTT; CDR3aa: CASSRGQAIGNTIYF
d_gene: TRBD2; v_gene: TRBV12-3/TRBV12-4; j_gene: TRBJ2-5; abundance: few; CDR3nt: TGTGCCAGCAGCCAGTCGGGGGGAATCCAGTACTTC; CDR3aa: CASSQSGGIQYF
d_gene: -; v_gene: TRBV20-1; j_gene: TRBJ2-7; abundance: -; CDR3nt: TGCAGTGCTAGCCCAGGAGAGCTGTACGAGCAGTACTTC; CDR3aa: CSASPGELYEQYF
d_gene: -; v_gene: TRBV7-8; j_gene: TRBJ1-1; abundance: once; CDR3nt: TGTGCCAGCATCGAGGGAAGCTCCAACACTGAAGCTTTCTTT; CDR3aa: CASIEGSSNTEAFF
d_gene: -; v_gene: TRBV6-5; j_gene: TRBJ1-1; abundance: -; CDR3nt: TGTGCCAGCAGTTACGGGACCCCCGGGGAGGACACTGAAGCTTTCTTT; CDR3aa: CASSYGTPGEDTEAFF
d_gene: -; v_gene: TRBV20-1; j_gene: TRBJ2-5; abundance: many; CDR3nt: TGCAGTGCTAGGGTCCAGGGACAAGAGACCCAGTACTTC; CDR3aa: CSARVQGQETQYF
d_gene: -; v_gene: TRBV7-2; j_gene: TRBJ2-2; abundance: many; CDR3nt: TGTGCCATCCCCCGGGACCTGCGGACCGGGGAGCTGTTTTTT; CDR3aa: CAIPRDLRTGELFF
d_gene: -; v_gene: TRBV7-9; j_gene: TRBJ1-1; abundance: -; CDR3nt: TGTGCCAGCAGCCCCCGTGGGCCAGAGAACACTGAAGCTTTCTTT; CDR3aa: CASSPRGPENTEAFF
d_gene: -; v_gene: TRBV7-2; j_gene: TRBJ2-2; abundance: many; CDR3nt: TGTGCCAGCAGCTTAGCGGGGCAAGCCGGGGAGCTGTTTTTT; CDR3aa: CASSLAGQAGELFF
d_gene: TRBD2; v_gene: TRBV25-1; j_gene: TRBJ2-5; abundance: -; CDR3nt: TGTGCCAGCAGTGCGAGCGGGGGTGGGGAGATCCAGTACTTC; CDR3aa: CASSASGGGEIQYF
d_gene: -; v_gene: TRBV27; j_gene: TRBJ1-2; abundance: -; CDR3nt: TGTGCCAGCAGTTTAGGACCTAACCCCAATCTCTATGGCTACACCTTC; CDR3aa: CASSLGPNPNLYGYTF
d_gene: -; v_gene: TRBV19; j_gene: TRBJ2-6; abundance: many; CDR3nt: TGTGCCAGTAGTATAGAGGGCTCTGGGGCCAACGTCCTGACTTTC; CDR3aa: CASSIEGSGANVLTF
d_gene: -; v_gene: TRBV7-2; j_gene: TRBJ2-5; abundance: many; CDR3nt: TGTGCCAGCTCCCGGACAGCCCCGGAGACCCAGTACTTC; CDR3aa: CASSRTAPETQYF
d_gene: -; v_gene: TRBV10-3; j_gene: TRBJ2-5; abundance: few; CDR3nt: TGTGCCAGCAGTTATCTAGAACAAGAGACCCAGTACTTC; CDR3aa: CASSYLEQETQYF
d_gene: -; v_gene: TRBV10-3; j_gene: TRBJ2-5; abundance: -; CDR3nt: TGTGCCATCACGTCAGGGGGGGAGACCCAGTACTTC; CDR3aa: CAITSGGETQYF
d_gene: TRBD1; v_gene: TRBV13; j_gene: TRBJ1-1; abundance: many; CDR3nt: TGTGCCAGCAGCTTAGACAGGGGGCTGACTGAAGCTTTCTTT; CDR3aa: CASSLDRGLTEAFF
d_gene: -; v_gene: TRBV19; j_gene: TRBJ2-7; abundance: -; CDR3nt: TGTGCTAGAGATCTGCGGGGATCCTACGAGCAGTACTTC; CDR3aa: CARDLRGSYEQYF
d_gene: -; v_gene: TRBV7-2; j_gene: TRBJ1-5; abundance: -; CDR3nt: TGTGCCAGCAGCTTAGCCCCGGTTCATGTCAGCAATCAGCCCCAGCATTTT; CDR3aa: CASSLAPVHVSNQPQHF
d_gene: -; v_gene: TRBV2; j_gene: TRBJ2-7; abundance: few; CDR3nt: TGTGCCAGCAGCTTAGGGGGGCAGGGTACGTTCTACGAGCAGTACTTC; CDR3aa: CASSLGGQGTFYEQYF
d_gene: -; v_gene: TRBV29-1; j_gene: TRBJ1-6; abundance: many; CDR3nt: TGCAGCGTTCAAGTGGGGGGCCGGCAATCACCCCTCCACTTT; CDR3aa: CSVQVGGRQSPLHF
d_gene: -; v_gene: TRBV2; j_gene: TRBJ1-1; abundance: few; CDR3nt: TGTGCCAGCAGGACGGGAGCGGTCGAAGCTTTCTTT; CDR3aa: CASRTGAVEAFF
d_gene: -; v_gene: TRBV12-3/TRBV12-4; j_gene: TRBJ2-7; abundance: many; CDR3nt: TGTGCCAGCAGTTTAGGAGGGCTGGGTGAGCAGTACTTC; CDR3aa: CASSLGGLGEQYF
d_gene: TRBD2; v_gene: TRBV29-1; j_gene: TRBJ2-5; abundance: many; CDR3nt: TGCAGCCTAAGACTAGCGGCCCAAGAGACCCAGTACTTC; CDR3aa: CSLRLAAQETQYF
d_gene: TRBD1; v_gene: TRBV6-5; j_gene: TRBJ2-7; abundance: many; CDR3nt: TGTGCCAGCACCCCCGACAGGGGTGAGGGCGAGCAGTACTTC; CDR3aa: CASTPDRGEGEQYF